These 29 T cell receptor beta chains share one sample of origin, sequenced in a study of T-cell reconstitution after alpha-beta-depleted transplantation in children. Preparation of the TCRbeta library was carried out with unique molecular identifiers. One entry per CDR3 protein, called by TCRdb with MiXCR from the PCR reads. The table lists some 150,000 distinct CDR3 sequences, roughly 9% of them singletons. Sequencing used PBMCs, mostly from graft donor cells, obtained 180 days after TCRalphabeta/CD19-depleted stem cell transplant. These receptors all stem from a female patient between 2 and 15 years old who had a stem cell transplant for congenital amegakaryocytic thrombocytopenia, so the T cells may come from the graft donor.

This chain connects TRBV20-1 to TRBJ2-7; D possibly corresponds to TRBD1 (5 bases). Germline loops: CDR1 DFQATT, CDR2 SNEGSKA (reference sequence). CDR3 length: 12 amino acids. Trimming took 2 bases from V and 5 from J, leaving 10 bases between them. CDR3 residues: CSARHGADEQYF. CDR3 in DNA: TGCAGTGCTAGACATGGGGCCGACGAGCAGTACTTC.

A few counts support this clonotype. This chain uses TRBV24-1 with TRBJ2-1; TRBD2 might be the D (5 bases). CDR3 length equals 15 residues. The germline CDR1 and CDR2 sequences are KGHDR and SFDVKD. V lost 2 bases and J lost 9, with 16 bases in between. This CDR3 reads CATSDSHPGISEQFF. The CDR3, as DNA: TGTGCCACCAGTGATTCCCACCCGGGGATTAGTGAGCAGTTCTTC.

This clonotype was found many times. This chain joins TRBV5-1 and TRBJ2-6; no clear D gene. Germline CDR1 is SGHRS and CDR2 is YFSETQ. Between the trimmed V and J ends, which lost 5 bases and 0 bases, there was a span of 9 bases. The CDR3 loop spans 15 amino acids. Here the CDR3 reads CASSRDGSGANVLTF. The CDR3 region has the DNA TGCGCCAGCAGTCGTGACGGCTCTGGGGCCAACGTCCTGACTTTC.

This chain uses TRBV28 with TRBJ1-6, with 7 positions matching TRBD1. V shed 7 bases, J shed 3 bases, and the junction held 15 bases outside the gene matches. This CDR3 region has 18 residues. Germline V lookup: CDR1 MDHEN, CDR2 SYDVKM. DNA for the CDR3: TGTGCCAGCACCAATTACCCACGAGGGACAGTCTATAATTCACCCCTCCACTTT. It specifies CASTNYPRGTVYNSPLHF.

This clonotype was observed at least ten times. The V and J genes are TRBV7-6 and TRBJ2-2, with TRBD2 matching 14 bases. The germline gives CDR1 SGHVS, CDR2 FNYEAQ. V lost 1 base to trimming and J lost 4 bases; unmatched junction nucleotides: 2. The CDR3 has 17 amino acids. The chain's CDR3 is CASSLGGLAGATGELFF. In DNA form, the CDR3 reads TGTGCCAGCAGCTTAGGGGGACTAGCGGGAGCCACCGGGGAGCTGTTTTTT.

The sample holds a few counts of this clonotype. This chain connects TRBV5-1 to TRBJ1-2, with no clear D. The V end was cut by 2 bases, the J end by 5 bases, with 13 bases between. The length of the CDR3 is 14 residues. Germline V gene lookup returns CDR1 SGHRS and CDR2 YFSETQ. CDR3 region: CASSFAIKGYGYTF. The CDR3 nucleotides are TGCGCCAGCAGCTTCGCCATCAAAGGGTATGGCTACACCTTC.

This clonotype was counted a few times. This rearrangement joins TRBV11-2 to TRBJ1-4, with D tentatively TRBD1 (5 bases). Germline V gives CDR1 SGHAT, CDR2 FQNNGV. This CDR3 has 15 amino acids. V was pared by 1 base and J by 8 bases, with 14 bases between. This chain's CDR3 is CASSLAADTTEKLFF. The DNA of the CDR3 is TGTGCCAGCAGCTTAGCGGCGGACACAACCGAAAAACTGTTTTTT.

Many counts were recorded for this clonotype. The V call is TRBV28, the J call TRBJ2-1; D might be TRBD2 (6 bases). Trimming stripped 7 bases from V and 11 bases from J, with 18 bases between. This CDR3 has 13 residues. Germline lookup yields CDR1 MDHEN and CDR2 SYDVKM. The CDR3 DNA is TGTGCCAGCATTCTGGGAGGTCCAACGAAGCAGTTCTTC. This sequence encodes CASILGGPTKQFF.

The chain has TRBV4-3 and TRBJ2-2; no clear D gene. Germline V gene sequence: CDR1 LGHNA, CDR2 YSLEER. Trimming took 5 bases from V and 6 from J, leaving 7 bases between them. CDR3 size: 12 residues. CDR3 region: CASSSMAGELFF. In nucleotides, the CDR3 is TGCGCCAGCAGCAGTATGGCCGGGGAGCTGTTTTTT.

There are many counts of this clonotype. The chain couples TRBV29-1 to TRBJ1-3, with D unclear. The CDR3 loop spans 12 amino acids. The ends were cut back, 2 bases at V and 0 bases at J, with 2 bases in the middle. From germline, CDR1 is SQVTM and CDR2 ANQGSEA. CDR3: CSVESSGNTIYF. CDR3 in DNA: TGCAGCGTTGAAAGCTCTGGAAACACCATATATTTT.

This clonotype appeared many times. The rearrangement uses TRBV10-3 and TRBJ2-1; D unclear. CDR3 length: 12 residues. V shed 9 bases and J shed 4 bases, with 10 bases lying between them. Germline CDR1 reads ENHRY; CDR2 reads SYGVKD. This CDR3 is CAIGPVYNEQFF. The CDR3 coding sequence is TGTGCCATAGGACCGGTGTACAATGAGCAGTTCTTC.

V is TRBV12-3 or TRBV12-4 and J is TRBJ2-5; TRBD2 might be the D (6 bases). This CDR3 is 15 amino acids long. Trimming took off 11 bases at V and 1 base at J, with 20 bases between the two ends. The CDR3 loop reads CAFSLNGLIQETQYF. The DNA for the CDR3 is TGTGCCTTCAGCTTAAACGGACTAATCCAAGAGACCCAGTACTTC.

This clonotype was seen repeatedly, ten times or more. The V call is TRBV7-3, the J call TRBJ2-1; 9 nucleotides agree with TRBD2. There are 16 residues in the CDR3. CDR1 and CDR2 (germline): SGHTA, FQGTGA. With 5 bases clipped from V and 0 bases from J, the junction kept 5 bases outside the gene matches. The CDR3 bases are TGTGCCAGCAGCGCACGCGGGAGGGCCTCCTACAATGAGCAGTTCTTC. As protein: CASSARGRASYNEQFF.

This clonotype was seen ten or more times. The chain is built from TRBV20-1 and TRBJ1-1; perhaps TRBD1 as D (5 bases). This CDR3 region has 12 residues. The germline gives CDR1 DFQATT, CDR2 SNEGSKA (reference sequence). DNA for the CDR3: TGCAGATACGGGACGGGGAACACTGAAGCTTTCTTT. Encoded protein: CRYGTGNTEAFF.

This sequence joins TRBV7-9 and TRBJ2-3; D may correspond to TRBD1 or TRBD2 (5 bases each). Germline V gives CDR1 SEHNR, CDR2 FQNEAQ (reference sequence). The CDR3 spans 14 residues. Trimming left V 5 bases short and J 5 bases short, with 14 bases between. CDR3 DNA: TGTGCCAGCAGCCCCGGGACCCGAGAAGATACGCAGTATTTT. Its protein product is CASSPGTREDTQYF.

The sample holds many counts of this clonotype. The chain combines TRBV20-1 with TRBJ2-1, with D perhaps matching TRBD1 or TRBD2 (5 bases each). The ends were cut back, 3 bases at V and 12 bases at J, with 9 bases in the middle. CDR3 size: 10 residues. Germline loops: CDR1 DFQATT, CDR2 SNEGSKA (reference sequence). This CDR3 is CSARGRTQFF. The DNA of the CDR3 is TGCAGTGCTAGGGGACGGACGCAGTTCTTC.

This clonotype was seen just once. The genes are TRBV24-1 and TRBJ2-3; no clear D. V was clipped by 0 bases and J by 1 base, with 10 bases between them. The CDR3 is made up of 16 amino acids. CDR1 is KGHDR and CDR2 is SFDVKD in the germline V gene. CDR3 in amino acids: CATSDLQFGGTDTQYF. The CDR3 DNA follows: TGTGCCACCAGTGATTTGCAATTTGGCGGCACAGATACGCAGTATTTT.

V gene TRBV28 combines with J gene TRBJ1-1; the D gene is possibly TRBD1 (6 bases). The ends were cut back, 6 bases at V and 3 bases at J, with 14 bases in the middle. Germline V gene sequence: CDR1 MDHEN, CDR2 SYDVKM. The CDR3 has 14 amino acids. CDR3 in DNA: TGTGCCAGCAGGCCCAGGGGTAAAGACACTGAAGCTTTCTTT. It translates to CASRPRGKDTEAFF.

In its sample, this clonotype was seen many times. The CDR3 sequence: CASSFQGTEQYF. The CDR3 DNA is TGCGCCAGCAGCTTCCAGGGTACCGAGCAGTACTTC. This chain uses TRBV5-1 with TRBJ2-7; D is possibly TRBD1 (5 bases). The CDR3 extends over 12 amino acids. V lost 2 bases to trimming and J lost 6 bases, with 9 bases between them. Germline CDR1 SGHRS, CDR2 YFSETQ.

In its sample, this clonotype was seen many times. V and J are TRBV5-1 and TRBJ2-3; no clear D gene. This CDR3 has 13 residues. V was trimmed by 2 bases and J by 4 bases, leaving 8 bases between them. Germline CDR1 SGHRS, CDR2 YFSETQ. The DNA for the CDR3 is TGCGCCAGCAGCTTATTTGGTCCAGATACGCAGTATTTT. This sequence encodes CASSLFGPDTQYF.

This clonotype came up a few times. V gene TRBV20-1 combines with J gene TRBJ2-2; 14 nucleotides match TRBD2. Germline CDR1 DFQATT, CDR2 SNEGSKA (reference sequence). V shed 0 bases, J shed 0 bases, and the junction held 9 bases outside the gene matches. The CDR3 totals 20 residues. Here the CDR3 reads CSAREWGTSGRNANTGELFF. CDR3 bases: TGCAGTGCTAGAGAATGGGGGACTAGCGGGAGAAACGCGAACACCGGGGAGCTGTTTTTT.

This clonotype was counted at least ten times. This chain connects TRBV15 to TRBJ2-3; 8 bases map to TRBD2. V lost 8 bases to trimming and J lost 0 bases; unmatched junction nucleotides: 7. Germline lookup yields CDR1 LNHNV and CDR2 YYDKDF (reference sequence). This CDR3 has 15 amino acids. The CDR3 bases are TGTGCCACCGGGAGGACTAGCCTCAGCACAGATACGCAGTATTTT. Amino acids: CATGRTSLSTDTQYF.

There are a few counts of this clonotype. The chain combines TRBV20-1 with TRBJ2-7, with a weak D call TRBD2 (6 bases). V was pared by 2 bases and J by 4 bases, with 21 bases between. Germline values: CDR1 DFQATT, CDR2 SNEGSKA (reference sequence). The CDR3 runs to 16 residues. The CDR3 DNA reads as TGCAGTGCTAGAACGTATAGCGGAGGGGAGGTGTACGAGCAGTACTTC. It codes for CSARTYSGGEVYEQYF.

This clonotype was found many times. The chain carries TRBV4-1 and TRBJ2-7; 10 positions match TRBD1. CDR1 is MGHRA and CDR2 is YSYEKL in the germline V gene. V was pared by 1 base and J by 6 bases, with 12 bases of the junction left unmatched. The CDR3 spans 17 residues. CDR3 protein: CASSQAPTGTGVFEQYF. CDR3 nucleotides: TGCGCCAGCAGCCAAGCACCAACCGGGACAGGGGTTTTCGAGCAGTACTTC.

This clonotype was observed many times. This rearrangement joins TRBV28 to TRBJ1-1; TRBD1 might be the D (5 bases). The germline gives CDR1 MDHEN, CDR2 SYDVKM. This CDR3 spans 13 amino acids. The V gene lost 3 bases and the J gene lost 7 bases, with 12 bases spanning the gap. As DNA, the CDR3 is TGTGCCAGCAGTTTGGGCGGACAACGTGAAGCTTTCTTT. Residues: CASSLGGQREAFF.

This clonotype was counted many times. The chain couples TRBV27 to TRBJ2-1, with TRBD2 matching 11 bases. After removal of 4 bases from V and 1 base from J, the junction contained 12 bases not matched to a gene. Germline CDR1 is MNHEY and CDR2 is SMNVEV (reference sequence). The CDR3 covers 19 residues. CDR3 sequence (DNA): TGTGCCAGCAGTTCCAGACTAGCGGGAAATCTGATTTCCTACAATGAGCAGTTCTTC. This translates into CASSSRLAGNLISYNEQFF.

Here the CDR3 DNA reads TGCGCCAGCAGCCAAGAGGTAGGGTGGGCAGAACTCTACGAGCAGTACTTC. Its protein is CASSQEVGWAELYEQYF. The chain links TRBV4-1 to TRBJ2-7; no firm D call. CDR1 is MGHRA, CDR2 YSYEKL, per germline. CDR3 length: 17 amino acids. V shed 0 bases and J shed 3 bases, with 18 bases lying between them.

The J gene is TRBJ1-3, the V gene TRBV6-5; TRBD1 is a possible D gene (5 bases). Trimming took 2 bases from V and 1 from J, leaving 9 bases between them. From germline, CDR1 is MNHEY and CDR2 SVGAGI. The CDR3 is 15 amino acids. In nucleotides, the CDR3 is TGTGCCAGCAGTTACACTACAGGTTCTGGAAACACCATATATTTT. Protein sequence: CASSYTTGSGNTIYF.

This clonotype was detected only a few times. The CDR3 spells CASRTLRVTEQYF. The CDR3 nucleotides read TGTGCCAGCAGGACACTCAGGGTCACCGAGCAGTACTTC. V usage is TRBV2 and J usage is TRBJ2-7; tentative D call: TRBD1 (5 bases). V shed 6 bases and J shed 6 bases, with 15 bases lying between them. CDR3 length equals 13 residues. Looked up from germline, CDR1 is SNHLY and CDR2 is FYNNEI.